This TCR beta chain stems from a study of blood T cell repertoires in COVID-19. This table comes from immunoSEQ multiplex PCR, and its TCRdb copy is limited to in-frame clones, with some not included. The profile shows 150,000 or so clones, 87% of them singletons. CDR3 length equals 12 residues. Everyone who took part was roughly 18 to 89 years old, and they came from about 25 US areas. The sequence came from a woman aged 35 to 49 who had been exposed to COVID-19. Input material: PBMCs or T cells enriched from blood (not recorded which). This chain links TRBV12-3 or TRBV12-4 with TRBJ2-2, with 9 nucleotides matching TRBD2. The CDR3 coding sequence is TGTGCTGAGCGGGAGGTGAGCGGGGAGCTGTTTTTT. Translation gives CAEREVSGELFF.